The 13 T cell receptor beta chains below were found in one sample sequenced in a study of a mutant IDH1 vaccine in newly diagnosed glioma. TCRdb's table, derived via immunoSEQ multiplex PCR, lists solely in-frame clones and lacks some. This table has approximately 35,000 clones, over 75% appearing once. Time point meaning: week 47, end of study. Alongside topical imiquimod, each dose of vaccine comprised 300 ug of mutant IDH1 20-mer peptide. No antigen has been assigned to these receptors. The input for sequencing was PBMCs, taken from a glioma patient whose treatment included an IDH1 peptide vaccine. Every receptor here comes from a middle-aged woman with glioma.

This chain links TRBV6-6 with TRBJ2-2; the D gene is possibly TRBD1 (8 bases). CDR1 and CDR2 (germline): MNHNY, SVGAGI (reference sequence). CDR3 length: 16 amino acids. With 5 bases removed from V and 7 bases from J, the gap between germline ends came to 20 bases. The CDR3 bases are TGTGCCAGCAGTCCCTCAGTACAGGGGGGGCTCGGGGAGCTGTTTTTT. This translates into CASSPSVQGGLGELFF.

The chain is built from TRBV7-9 and TRBJ2-1, with D perhaps matching TRBD1 (6 bases). The CDR3 consists of 16 residues. The germline V gene has CDR1 SEHNR and CDR2 FQNEAQ (reference sequence). V was clipped by 8 bases and J by 4 bases, with 21 bases between them. CDR3 in DNA: TGTGCCAGCGAACAAGGGAACAGGGAGACGTACAATGAGCAGTTCTTC. Translated: CASEQGNRETYNEQFF. Drawing the rest from reference TRBV7-9 and TRBJ2-1, the complete variable domain is DTGVSQNPRHKITKRGQNVTFRCDPISEHNRLYWYRQTLGQGPEFLTYFQNEAQLEKSRLLSDRFSAERPKGSFSTLEIQRTEQGDSAMYLCASEQGNRETYNEQFFGPGTRLTVL.

This rearrangement joins TRBV15 to TRBJ1-6; D gene ambiguous. The CDR3 length is 15 residues. Germline CDR1 and CDR2: LNHNV and YYDKDF (reference sequence). Trimming cost V 5 bases and J 9 bases, with 17 bases left between them. CDR3 in amino acids: CATSEENWAGSPLHF. Here the CDR3 DNA reads TGTGCCACCAGCGAAGAAAATTGGGCGGGTTCACCCCTCCACTTT.

This chain links TRBV19 with TRBJ1-5; D not certain. CDR1 and CDR2 (germline): LNHDA, SQIVND (reference sequence). The CDR3 length is 16 residues. Trimming stripped 4 bases from V and 2 bases from J, with 15 bases between. This CDR3 is CASSTGGPRGNQPQHF. The CDR3 DNA sequence: TGTGCCAGTAGTACGGGAGGCCCGCGTGGCAATCAGCCCCAGCATTTT. Looking up the rest from reference TRBV19 and TRBJ1-5 gives the full variable domain: DGGITQSPKYLFRKEGQNVTLSCEQNLNHDAMYWYRQDPGQGLRLIYYSQIVNDFQKGDIAEGYSVSREKKESFPLTVTSAQKNPTAFYLCASSTGGPRGNQPQHFGDGTRLSIL.

The gene calls are TRBV19 and TRBJ1-6; D gene uncertain. V was pared by 5 bases and J by 7 bases, with 6 bases between. Germline V gene lookup returns CDR1 LNHDA and CDR2 SQIVND (reference sequence). The CDR3 is 12 residues long. The CDR3, as DNA: TGTGCCAGTAGTTTACAGAATTCACCCCTCCACTTT. It yields the protein CASSLQNSPLHF.

This clone was seen a handful of times. The genes are TRBV7-9 and TRBJ1-1, with D uncertain. The germline V and J ends were trimmed by 1 base and 1 base, with 7 bases remaining between them. CDR1 SEHNR and CDR2 FQNEAQ come from the germline V gene (reference sequence). The CDR3 totals 14 residues. Here the CDR3 DNA reads TGTGCCAGCAGCTTAGTCATGGGGAACACTGAAGCTTTCTTT. It specifies CASSLVMGNTEAFF.

V gene TRBV4-3 combines with J gene TRBJ2-1; TRBD2 matches 11 bases. J was trimmed by 3 bases and V by 1 base; bases with no gene match: 2. Germline assignment: CDR1 LGHNA and CDR2 YSLEER. The length of the CDR3 is 16 residues. The CDR3 is CASSQASGGRYNEQFF. The CDR3 nucleotides are TGCGCCAGCAGCCAAGCTAGCGGGGGGCGCTACAATGAGCAGTTCTTC.

This clone was detected once. J is TRBJ1-4 and V is TRBV30; 7 bases line up with TRBD1. V gave up 2 bases and J gave up 3 bases; unmatched junction bases: 6. The CDR3 is 15 amino acids. Germline loops: CDR1 GTSNPN, CDR2 SVGIG (reference sequence). CDR3 residues: CAWSPLDRPNEKLFF. In DNA, the CDR3 is TGTGCCTGGAGTCCCCTGGACAGGCCTAATGAAAAACTGTTTTTT.

The J gene is TRBJ2-7, the V gene TRBV5-4, with 9 bases identical to TRBD2. The germline V gene encodes CDR1 SGHNT and CDR2 YYREEE (reference sequence). Trimming removed 0 bases from V and 0 bases from J; junction bases left unmatched: 4. The CDR3 runs 16 residues. CDR3 nucleotide sequence: TGTGCCAGCAGCTTGGCTGGCGGGAGGGCCTCCTACGAGCAGTACTTC. Encoded protein: CASSLAGGRASYEQYF.

The chain links TRBV6-6 to TRBJ2-7; D not certain. Between the trimmed V and J ends, which lost 2 bases and 7 bases, there was a span of 15 bases. Germline V gives CDR1 MNHNY, CDR2 SVGAGI (reference sequence). This CDR3 is built from 14 residues. CDR3: CASSYLTPAEEQYF. The CDR3 DNA reads as TGTGCCAGCAGTTACCTGACACCCGCCGAGGAGCAGTACTTC.

The rearrangement joins TRBV5-6 to TRBJ2-1, with unresolved D. Germline lookup yields CDR1 SGHDT and CDR2 YYEEEE. With 3 bases removed from V and 7 bases from J, the gap between germline ends came to 8 bases. The length of the CDR3 is 12 residues. The CDR3 DNA follows: TGTGCCAGCAGCTCCGAGTGGAATGAGCAGTTCTTC. Its protein product is CASSSEWNEQFF.

This clone has just one count. The chain recombines TRBV6-1 with TRBJ2-7; D is ambiguous. V was cut by 4 bases and J by 1 base, with 5 bases left in between. The CDR3 totals 12 residues. The germline V gene encodes CDR1 MNHNS and CDR2 SASEGT. The CDR3 is CASSVKSYEQYF. The DNA for the CDR3 is TGTGCCAGCAGTGTCAAGTCCTACGAGCAGTACTTC.

V usage is TRBV30 and J usage is TRBJ2-1, with 9 bases that match TRBD2. Per germline, CDR1 GTSNPN and CDR2 SVGIG (reference sequence). This CDR3 has 19 residues. J was trimmed by 1 base and V by 3 bases; bases with no gene match: 16. The CDR3 sequence is CAWRTPPGTSTSSYNEQFF. The CDR3 region has the DNA TGTGCCTGGAGGACTCCTCCGGGGACTAGCACGAGTTCCTACAATGAGCAGTTCTTC.